This TCR beta chain was profiled in a study of shared clonotypes between healthy human individuals. Looking at the study overall: Used for every donor were three CD4 naive, three CD4 memory, two CD8 naive and one CD8 memory plate.

The ends lost 6 bases at V and 1 base at J; junction bases unmatched: 2. CDR3 size: 14 residues. CDR1 and CDR2 from the germline V gene are ENHRY and SYGVKD. TCRdb's table, derived via immunoSEQ multiplex PCR, lists solely in-frame clones and lacks some. The sample carries more than 2 million clones, roughly 95% recorded once. As defined, naive CD8 cells were CD45RO-negative and positively selected for CCR7, with terminally differentiated effector memory CD45RA+ cells excluded. The receptor comes from a man in his late teens or twenties in good health. Sequences were obtained from naive CD8+ T cells sorted from blood. The chain combines TRBV10-3 with TRBJ2-2, with 7 positions matching TRBD1. CDR3 sequence (DNA): TGTGCCATCAGACAGGGGTTGAACACCGGGGAGCTGTTTTTT. It encodes CAIRQGLNTGELFF.